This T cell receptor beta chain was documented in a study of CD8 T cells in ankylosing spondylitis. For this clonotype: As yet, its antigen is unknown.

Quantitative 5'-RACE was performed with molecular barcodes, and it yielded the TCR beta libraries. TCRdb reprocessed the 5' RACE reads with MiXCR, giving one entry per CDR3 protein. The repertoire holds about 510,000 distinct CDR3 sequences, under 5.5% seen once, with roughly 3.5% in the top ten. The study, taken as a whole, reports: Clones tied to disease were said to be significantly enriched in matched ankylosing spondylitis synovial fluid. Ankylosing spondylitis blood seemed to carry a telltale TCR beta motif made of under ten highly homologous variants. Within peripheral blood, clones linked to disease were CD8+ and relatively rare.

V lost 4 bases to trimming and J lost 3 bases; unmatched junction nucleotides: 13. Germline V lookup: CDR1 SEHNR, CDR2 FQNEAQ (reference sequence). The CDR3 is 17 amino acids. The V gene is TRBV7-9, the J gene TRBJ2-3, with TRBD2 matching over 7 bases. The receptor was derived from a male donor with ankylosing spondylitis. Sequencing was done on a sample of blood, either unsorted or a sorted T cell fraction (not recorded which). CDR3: CASSSPTSAMRTDTQYF. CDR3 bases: TGTGCCAGCAGCTCCCCCACTAGCGCCATGCGGACAGATACGCAGTATTTT.